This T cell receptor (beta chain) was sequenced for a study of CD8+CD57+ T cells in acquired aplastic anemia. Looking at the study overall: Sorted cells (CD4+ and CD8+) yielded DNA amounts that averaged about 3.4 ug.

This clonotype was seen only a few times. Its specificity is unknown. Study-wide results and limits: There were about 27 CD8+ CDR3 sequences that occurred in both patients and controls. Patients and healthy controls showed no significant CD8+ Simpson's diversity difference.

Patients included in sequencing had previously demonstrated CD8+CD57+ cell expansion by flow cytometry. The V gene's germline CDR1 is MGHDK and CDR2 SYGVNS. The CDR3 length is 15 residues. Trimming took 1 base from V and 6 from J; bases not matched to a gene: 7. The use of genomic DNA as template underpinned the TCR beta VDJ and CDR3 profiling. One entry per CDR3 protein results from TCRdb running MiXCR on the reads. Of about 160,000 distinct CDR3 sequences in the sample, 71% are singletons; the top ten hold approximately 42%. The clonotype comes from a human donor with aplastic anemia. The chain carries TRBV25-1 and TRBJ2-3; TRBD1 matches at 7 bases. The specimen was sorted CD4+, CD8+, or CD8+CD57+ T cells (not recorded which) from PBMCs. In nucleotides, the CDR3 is TGTGCCAGCAGTGAATTAGGGGGCGCAGGCGATACGCAGTATTTT. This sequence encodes CASSELGGAGDTQYF.